These 5 T cell receptor beta chains originate from one sample sequenced in a study of blood T cell repertoires in COVID-19. Profiled with immunoSEQ multiplex PCR; TCRdb holds only in-frame clones, not every one. The sample yields about 170,000 clones, 75% to 90% seen once. Sequencing used PBMCs or T cells enriched from blood (not recorded which). These receptors all stem from a woman aged 18-35 years who had recovered from COVID-19.

V gene TRBV12-3 or TRBV12-4 combines with J gene TRBJ2-1, with D uncertain. The CDR3 extends over 13 amino acids. Trimming cost V 2 bases and J 10 bases, with 12 bases left between them. This CDR3 is CASSLKETGEQFF. In nucleotides, the CDR3 is TGTGCCAGCAGTTTAAAAGAGACCGGGGAGCAGTTCTTC.

Comment on this clone: Other nucleotide sequences from this sample produce the same CDR3. V usage is TRBV5-4 and J usage is TRBJ2-3, with D possibly being TRBD2 (5 bases). The CDR3 loop spans 14 amino acids. CDR1 is SGHNT, CDR2 YYREEE, per germline (reference sequence). V was clipped by 0 bases and J by 3 bases, with 8 bases between them. CDR3: CASSLAGSTDTQYF. The CDR3 bases are TGTGCCAGCAGCTTGGCGGGGAGTACAGATACGCAGTATTTT.

This chain uses TRBV7-9 with TRBJ1-1; D unresolved. From germline, CDR1 is SEHNR and CDR2 FQNEAQ (reference sequence). Trimming stripped 5 bases from V and 1 base from J, with 8 bases between. There are 13 residues in the CDR3. CDR3 DNA: TGTGCCAGCAGCCCGGTAGAGAACACTGAAGCTTTCTTT. It translates to CASSPVENTEAFF.

V usage is TRBV21-1 and J usage is TRBJ2-4; the listed D gene, TRBD2, was not tested against the DNA. TRBV21-1 is a documented pseudogene. The CDR3 has 18 amino acids. The CDR3 is CASSKGEGSGREKNIQYF. For the CDR3, the DNA is TGTGCCAGCAGCAAAGGGGAGGGTAGCGGGAGAGAGAAAAACATTCAGTACTTC.

This chain connects TRBV5-8 to TRBJ1-6, with D hard to call. The germline gives CDR1 SGHTS, CDR2 YDEGEE. Trimming took off 2 bases at V and 6 bases at J, with 3 bases between the two ends. The CDR3 extends over 12 amino acids. The CDR3 reads CASSFLNSPLHF. For the CDR3, the DNA is TGTGCCAGCAGCTTCCTTAATTCACCCCTCCACTTT. Together with reference TRBV5-8 and TRBJ1-6, the CDR3 gives the full variable domain: EAGVTQSPTHLIKTRGQQATLRCSPISGHTSVYWYQQALGLGLQFLLWYDEGEERNRGNFPPRFSGRQFPNYSSELNVNALELEDSALYLCASSFLNSPLHFGNGTRLTVT.